A selection of T cell receptor beta chains follows, all from one sample in a study of blood T cell repertoires in COVID-19. Libraries were prepared by immunoSEQ multiplex PCR; TCRdb keeps only in-frame clonotypes and omits some of them. The sample has 200,000 to 300,000 clones; approximately 83% are singletons. The sample comprised peripheral blood. The receptors originated from a woman in her twenties or thirties who had recovered from COVID-19. CDR3s include the opening cysteine and the closing phenylalanine or tryptophan. The D gene is left open where the match is weak. Size is omitted from some rows. Given values are once, few, many or a class for expanded clones.

CDR3nt: TGTGCCAGCAGCTTAGAGGGCGGGGGGGTGCGAGAGACCCAGTACTTC
CDR3aa: CASSLEGGGVRETQYF
d_gene: TRBD2
v_gene: TRBV7-2
abundance: once
j_gene: TRBJ2-5

CDR3nt: TGTGCCTGGAGTGGGGGGGGCGAGCAGTACTTC
CDR3aa: CAWSGGGEQYF
d_gene: TRBD2
v_gene: TRBV30
abundance: .
j_gene: TRBJ2-7

CDR3nt: TGTGCCAGCAGTGACCGGACTAGCGGATGGTCCTACAATGAGCAGTTCTTC
CDR3aa: CASSDRTSGWSYNEQFF
d_gene: TRBD2
v_gene: TRBV2
abundance: .
j_gene: TRBJ2-1

CDR3nt: TGTGCCAGCAGTGAACCGAATGGGGCACCTGAAGCTTTCTTT
CDR3aa: CASSEPNGAPEAFF
d_gene: .
v_gene: TRBV25-1
abundance: .
j_gene: TRBJ1-1

CDR3nt: TGTGCCAGCAGCTTAGGAGGGTTTTCACACTACGAGCAGTACTTC
CDR3aa: CASSLGGFSHYEQYF
d_gene: .
v_gene: TRBV7-6
abundance: .
j_gene: TRBJ2-7

CDR3nt: TGTGCCAGCAGTGACGGGCCAACCGGGGAGCTGTTTTTT
CDR3aa: CASSDGPTGELFF
d_gene: .
v_gene: TRBV6-4
abundance: .
j_gene: TRBJ2-2

CDR3nt: TGTGCCAGCAGTGAATTCGGGACAGGGGTATACGAGCAGTACTTC
CDR3aa: CASSEFGTGVYEQYF
d_gene: TRBD1
v_gene: TRBV25-1
abundance: .
j_gene: TRBJ2-7

CDR3nt: TGTGCCAGTAGTATTGGGGCAGGCAATCAGCCCCAGCATTTT
CDR3aa: CASSIGAGNQPQHF
d_gene: .
v_gene: TRBV19
abundance: .
j_gene: TRBJ1-5

CDR3nt: TGTGCCAGCAGCCCGTCTATGGGGGCCAACGTCCTGACTTTC
CDR3aa: CASSPSMGANVLTF
d_gene: .
v_gene: TRBV6-5
abundance: .
j_gene: TRBJ2-6

CDR3nt: TGTGCCAGCAGCTCGAGGGGGCGTAACACTGAAGCTTTCTTT
CDR3aa: CASSSRGRNTEAFF
d_gene: TRBD1
v_gene: TRBV7-2
abundance: .
j_gene: TRBJ1-1

CDR3nt: TGTGCTAGTGGTTTAGGAGGTCCATATGGCTACACCTTC
CDR3aa: CASGLGGPYGYTF
d_gene: .
v_gene: TRBV12-5
abundance: .
j_gene: TRBJ1-2

CDR3nt: TGTGCCAGCTCCCCGGGAAGCAATCAGCCCCAGCATTTT
CDR3aa: CASSPGSNQPQHF
d_gene: .
v_gene: TRBV12-3/TRBV12-4
abundance: .
j_gene: TRBJ1-5

CDR3nt: TGTGCCAGCGGGCCTTGGGGAGACTACGAGCAGTACTTC
CDR3aa: CASGPWGDYEQYF
d_gene: .
v_gene: TRBV5-5
abundance: .
j_gene: TRBJ2-7

CDR3nt: TGTGCCAGCAGCCCGGTCGGGAGAGGAGGTGGAAACACCATATATTTT
CDR3aa: CASSPVGRGGGNTIYF
d_gene: .
v_gene: TRBV3-1/TRBV3-2
abundance: once
j_gene: TRBJ1-3

CDR3nt: TGCGCCAGCTTGTCAGACTCCTACGAGCAGTACTTC
CDR3aa: CASLSDSYEQYF
d_gene: .
v_gene: TRBV10-2
abundance: .
j_gene: TRBJ2-7

CDR3nt: TGTGCCACCACCATATTGGGACAGTACACCGGGGAGCTGTTTTTT
CDR3aa: CATTILGQYTGELFF
d_gene: TRBD1
v_gene: TRBV24-1
abundance: once
j_gene: TRBJ2-2